This TCR beta chain was identified in a study of tumor-infiltrating lymphocytes in primary liver carcinoma. Overall study results and limits: Overlap between tumor regions exceeded overlap of tumor with adjacent tissue or blood. Tumor top-250-clone fractions significantly exceeded those of blood (p = 0.039).

The CDR3 sequence is 12 residues long. CDR1 LGHNA and CDR2 YSLEER come from the germline V gene. Joint extraction of RNA and DNA used roughly 20-32 mg of bulk tissue that was unsorted. Remarks on this clonotype: The antigen is not known.

Starting material of 500 ng total RNA yielded TCR beta cDNA via a constant-region primer. Researchers made the TCR beta libraries by running three nested multiplex PCR rounds with slightly modified ARM-PCR. The first two PCR rounds, roughly 10 cycles each, used TRBV1-TRBV30 forward primers and a C-beta reverse primer. TCRdb re-called the multiplex PCR reads with MiXCR, one entry per CDR3 protein. The sample gives some 46,000 distinct CDR3 sequences, roughly 80% of which show up once; around two fifths is in the top ten. Input material: tumor-adjacent normal liver tissue. The chain recombines TRBV4-3 with TRBJ2-2; TRBD2 might be the D (5 bases). The receptor was derived from a woman aged 25 to 39 with primary liver carcinoma and hepatitis B virus infection. The CDR3 reads CTRGLGTGELFF. Here the CDR3 DNA reads TGCACCCGCGGACTTGGCACCGGGGAGCTGTTTTTT.